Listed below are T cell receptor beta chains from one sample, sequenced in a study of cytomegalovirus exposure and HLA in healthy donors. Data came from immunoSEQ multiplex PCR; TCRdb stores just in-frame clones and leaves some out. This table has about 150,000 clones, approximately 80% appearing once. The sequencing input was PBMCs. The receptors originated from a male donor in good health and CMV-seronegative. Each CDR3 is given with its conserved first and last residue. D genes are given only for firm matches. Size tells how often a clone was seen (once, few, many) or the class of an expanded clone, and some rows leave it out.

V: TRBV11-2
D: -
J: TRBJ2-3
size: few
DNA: TGTGCCAGCAGCTTAAGGACAACTCCTAGCACAGATACGCAGTATTTT
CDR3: CASSLRTTPSTDTQYF

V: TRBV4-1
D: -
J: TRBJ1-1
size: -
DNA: TGCGCCAGCAGCCAAGATAGGAGCCGGAGCACTGAAGCTTTCTTT
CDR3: CASSQDRSRSTEAFF

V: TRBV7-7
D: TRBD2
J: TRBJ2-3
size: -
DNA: TGTGCTAGCAGCTCCGGACTAGCGGGTTCAGATACGCAGTATTTT
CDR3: CASSSGLAGSDTQYF

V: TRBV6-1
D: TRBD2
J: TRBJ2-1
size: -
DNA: TGTGCCAGCAGTGGAGCTAGCGGGTCGAGCTCCTACAATGAGCAGTTCTTC
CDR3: CASSGASGSSSYNEQFF

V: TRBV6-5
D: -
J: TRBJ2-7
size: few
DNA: TGTGCCAGCAACAAACAGGATTCCTCCTACGAGCAGTACTTC
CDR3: CASNKQDSSYEQYF

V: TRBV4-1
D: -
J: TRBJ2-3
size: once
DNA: TGCGCCAGCAGCCCACCCCCCCGGGATACGCAGTATTTT
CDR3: CASSPPPRDTQYF

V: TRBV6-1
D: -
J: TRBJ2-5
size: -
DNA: TGTGCCAGCAGTGAATATGTGGAGACCCAGTACTTC
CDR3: CASSEYVETQYF

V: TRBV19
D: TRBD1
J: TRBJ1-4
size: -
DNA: TGTGCCAGTAGCTCGCACCTTCAGGGGGGACAGTTTACAACTAATGAAAAACTGTTTTTT
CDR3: CASSSHLQGGQFTTNEKLFF

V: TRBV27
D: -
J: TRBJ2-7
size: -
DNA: TGTGCCAGCAGGAGCACCGGGGATCCCTACGAGCAGTACTTC
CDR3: CASRSTGDPYEQYF

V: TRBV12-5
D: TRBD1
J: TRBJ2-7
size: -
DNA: TGTGCTAGTGCCCTACACAGGGGGCGACATGGAGGCGAGCAGTACTTC
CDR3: CASALHRGRHGGEQYF

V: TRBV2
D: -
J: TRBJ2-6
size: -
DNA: TGTGCCAGCAGCCGAGGTCGTAAGTATTCTTCTGGGGCCAACGTCCTGACTTTC
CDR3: CASSRGRKYSSGANVLTF

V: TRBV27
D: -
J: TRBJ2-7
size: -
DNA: TGTGCCAGCAGTCCCGTGACAGGACTTTTCCACGAGCAGTACTTC
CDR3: CASSPVTGLFHEQYF

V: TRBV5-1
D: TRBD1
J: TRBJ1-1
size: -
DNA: TGCGCCAGCAGCATAGGGACAGGGGCGACGAGCACTGAAGCTTTCTTT
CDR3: CASSIGTGATSTEAFF

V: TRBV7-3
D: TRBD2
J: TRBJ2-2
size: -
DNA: TGTGCCAGCAAACCGACTAGCGGGGCATTCGGGGAGCTGTTTTTT
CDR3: CASKPTSGAFGELFF

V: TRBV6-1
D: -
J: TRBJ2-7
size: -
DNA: TGTGCCAGCAGTCGAGGCTCCTACGAGCAGTACTTC
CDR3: CASSRGSYEQYF

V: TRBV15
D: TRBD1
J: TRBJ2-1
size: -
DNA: TGTGCCACCAGCAGAGACGGGACAGACTACAATGAGCAGTTCTTC
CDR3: CATSRDGTDYNEQFF

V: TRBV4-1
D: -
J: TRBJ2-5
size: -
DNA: TGCGCCAGCAGCCAAGTAGTAGAGACCCAGTACTTC
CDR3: CASSQVVETQYF

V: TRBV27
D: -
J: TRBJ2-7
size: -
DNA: TGTGCCAGCAGTTTAGCCAGGGGTCAATATGTCTCCTACGAGCAGTACTTC
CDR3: CASSLARGQYVSYEQYF

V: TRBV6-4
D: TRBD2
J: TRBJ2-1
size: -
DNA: TGTGCCAGCAGTGAAGGGACTAGCGGGGTCAGTGAGCAGTTCTTC
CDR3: CASSEGTSGVSEQFF

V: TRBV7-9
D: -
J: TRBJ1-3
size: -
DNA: TGTGCCAGCAGTCCCGGACTTAGTAGCATCGGAAACACCATATATTTT
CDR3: CASSPGLSSIGNTIYF

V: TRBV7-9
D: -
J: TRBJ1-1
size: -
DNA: TGTGCCAGCAGCAACAAGTACACTGAAGCTTTCTTT
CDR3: CASSNKYTEAFF

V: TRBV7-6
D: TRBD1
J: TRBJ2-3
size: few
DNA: TGTGCCAGCAGCCGACAGGGTACAGATACGCAGTATTTT
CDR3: CASSRQGTDTQYF

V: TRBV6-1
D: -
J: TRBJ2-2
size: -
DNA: TGTGCCAGCAGCCAGGGATACCCCGGGGAGCTGTTTTTT
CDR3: CASSQGYPGELFF

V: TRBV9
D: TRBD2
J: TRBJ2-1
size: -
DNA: TGTGCCAGCAGCGTACTAGCGGGGGTGACCTACAATGAGCAGTTCTTC
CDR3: CASSVLAGVTYNEQFF

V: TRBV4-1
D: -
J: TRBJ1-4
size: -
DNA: TGCGCCAGCAGCCAAAAGGGAGGGGGAGGGGATAATGAAAAACTGTTTTTT
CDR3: CASSQKGGGGDNEKLFF

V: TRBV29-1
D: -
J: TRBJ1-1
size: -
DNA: TGCAGCGTCGGAGGGGTGGGGACTGAAGCTTTCTTT
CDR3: CSVGGVGTEAFF

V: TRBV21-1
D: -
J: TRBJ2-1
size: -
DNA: TGTGCCAGCAGCAAAGGAGTTGCGGATTACAATGAGCAGTTCTTC
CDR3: CASSKGVADYNEQFF

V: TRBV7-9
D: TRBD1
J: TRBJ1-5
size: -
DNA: TGTGCCAGCAGCTTAGGACGGACAGGGCTTGGGGAGCAGCCCCAGCATTTT
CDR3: CASSLGRTGLGEQPQHF

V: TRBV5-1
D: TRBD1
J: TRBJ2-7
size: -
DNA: TGCGCCAGCAGCCAGAGGGTGACAGGGGTCCACGAGCAGTACTTC
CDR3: CASSQRVTGVHEQYF

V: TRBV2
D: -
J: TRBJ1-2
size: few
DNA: TGTGCCAGCAGCCAGGACACGCTCGGCTACACCTTC
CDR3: CASSQDTLGYTF

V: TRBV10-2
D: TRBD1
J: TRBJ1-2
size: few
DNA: TGCGCCAGCAGTGTGGCACAGGGGCAGTATGGCTACACCTTC
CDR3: CASSVAQGQYGYTF

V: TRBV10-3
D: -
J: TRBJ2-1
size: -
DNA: TGTGCCAGCTCCGGGGTAGCCTCCTACAATGAGCAGTTCTTC
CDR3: CASSGVASYNEQFF

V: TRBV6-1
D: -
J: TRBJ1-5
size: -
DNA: TGTGCCAGCAGTAACCGGGACAACAGAAACCCCCAGCATTTT
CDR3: CASSNRDNRNPQHF

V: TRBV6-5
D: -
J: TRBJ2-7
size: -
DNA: TGTGCCAGCAGTTACTCGACTTCAGCCCCTTACGAGCAGTACTTC
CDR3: CASSYSTSAPYEQYF

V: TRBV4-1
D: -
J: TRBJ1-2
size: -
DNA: TGCGCCAGCAGCGTTCAACAGTCGAACTATGGCTACACCTTC
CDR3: CASSVQQSNYGYTF

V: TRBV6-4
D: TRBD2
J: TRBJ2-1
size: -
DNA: TGTGCCAGCAGTGTCGTCGCGGGAGGTCTAGATGAGCAGTTCTTC
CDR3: CASSVVAGGLDEQFF

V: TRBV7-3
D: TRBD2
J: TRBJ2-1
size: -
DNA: TGTGCCAGCAGCGAACGACTAGCGGGAGTGACTGAGCAGTTCTTC
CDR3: CASSERLAGVTEQFF

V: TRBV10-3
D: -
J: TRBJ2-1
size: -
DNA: TGTGCCATCAGTGAGTCGACCCAGCTAGGGACTGACAATGAGCAGTTCTTC
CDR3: CAISESTQLGTDNEQFF

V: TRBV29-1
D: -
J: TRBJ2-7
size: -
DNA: TGCAGCGTTGAGAGTAGGCAGGGGAGCTCCTACGAGCAGTACTTC
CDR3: CSVESRQGSSYEQYF

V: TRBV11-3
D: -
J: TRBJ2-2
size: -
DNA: TGTGCCAGCAGCTTAGCGAGGTCCGGGGAGCTGTTTTTT
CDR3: CASSLARSGELFF

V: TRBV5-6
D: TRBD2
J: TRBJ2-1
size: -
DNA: TGTGCCAGCAGCTTGGGACTAGCGGGGGAGTACAATGAGCAGTTCTTC
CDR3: CASSLGLAGEYNEQFF

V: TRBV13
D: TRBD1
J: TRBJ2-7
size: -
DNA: TGTGCCAGCAGCTTAGTGGGACAGGGCTACGAGCAGTACTTC
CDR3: CASSLVGQGYEQYF

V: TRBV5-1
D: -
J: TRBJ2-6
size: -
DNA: TGCGCCAGCAGCGCCCAAGGTGGGGCGGGGGCCAACGTCCTGACTTTC
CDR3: CASSAQGGAGANVLTF

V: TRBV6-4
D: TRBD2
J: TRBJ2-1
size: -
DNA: TGTGCCAGCAGTGACTCCTCGCGGGGGGGCTTGGAGCAGTTCTTC
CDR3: CASSDSSRGGLEQFF